This entry is about one T cell receptor beta chain. Its antigen is as yet unknown. The data were taken from a study of cytomegalovirus exposure and HLA in healthy donors. Study conclusions and caveats: The study listed 150 to 200 cytomegalovirus-associated TCR beta chains.

Germline V CDR1 and CDR2: LNHDA, SQIVND (reference sequence). The length of the CDR3 is 17 residues. Germline trimming cut 1 base from V and 6 bases from J; bases unmatched to any gene: 7. Generated by immunoSEQ multiplex PCR, the TCRdb table keeps only in-frame clones and is missing some. The repertoire includes approximately 90,000 clones, approximately 96% of them detected once, and 0.6% to 0.85% sits in the top ten. This clonotype originated in a man between 18 and 35 years old in good health and CMV-seronegative. The sample comprised PBMCs. The chain links TRBV19 to TRBJ2-2, with TRBD1 matching 11 bases. The CDR3: CASSIVWGQGVAGELFF. DNA of the CDR3: TGTGCCAGTAGTATAGTTTGGGGACAGGGGGTTGCCGGGGAGCTGTTTTTT.